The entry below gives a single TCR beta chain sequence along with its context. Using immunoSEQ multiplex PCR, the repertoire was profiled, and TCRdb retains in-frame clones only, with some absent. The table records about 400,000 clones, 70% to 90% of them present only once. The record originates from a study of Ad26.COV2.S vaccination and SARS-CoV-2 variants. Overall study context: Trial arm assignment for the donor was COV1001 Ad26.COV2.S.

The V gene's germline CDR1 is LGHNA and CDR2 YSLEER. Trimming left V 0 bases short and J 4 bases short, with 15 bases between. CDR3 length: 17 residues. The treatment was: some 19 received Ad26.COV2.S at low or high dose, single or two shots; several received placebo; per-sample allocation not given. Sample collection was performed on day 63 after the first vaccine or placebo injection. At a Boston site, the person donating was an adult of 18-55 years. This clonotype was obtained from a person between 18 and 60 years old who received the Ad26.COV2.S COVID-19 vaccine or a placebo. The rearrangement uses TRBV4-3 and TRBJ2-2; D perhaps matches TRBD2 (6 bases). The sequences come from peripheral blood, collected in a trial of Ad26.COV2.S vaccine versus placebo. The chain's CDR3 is CASSQDGASGVTGELFF. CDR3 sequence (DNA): TGCGCCAGCAGCCAAGATGGCGCTTCGGGGGTCACCGGGGAGCTGTTTTTT.